This is a list of T cell receptor beta chains from one sample in a study of glioma-infiltrating T cells. TCRdb reprocessed the multiplex PCR reads with MiXCR, giving one entry per CDR3 protein. The sample yields 5,500 to 7,000 distinct CDR3 sequences, roughly 30% seen once. Sequencing was carried out using glioma tissue, nonneoplastic brain tissue, or PBMCs (not recorded which). These receptors were taken from a human donor with low-grade glioma or glioblastoma, undergoing nonglioma brain surgery, or in good health (not recorded which). Both conserved end residues are part of each CDR3. The D gene is left open where the match is weak. Clone size appears in some rows only: once, few, many, or a class for an expanded clone.

TRBJ2-3 - TRBV7-2 - CASSNRPTDTQYF TGTGCCAGCAGCAATCGACCCACAGATACGCAGTATTTT
TRBJ2-2 - TRBV19 - CTSNRWNTGELFF TGTACAAGTAATCGGTGGAACACCGGGGAGCTGTTTTTT
TRBJ2-1 - TRBV5-1 - CASSGGELATNEQFF TGCGCCAGCAGTGGGGGAGAGCTAGCGACCAATGAGCAGTTCTTC
TRBJ2-5 many TRBV29-1 - CSVVTGEGETQYF TGCAGCGTTGTGACAGGAGAAGGGGAGACCCAGTACTTC
TRBJ1-5 many TRBV7-2 TRBD1 CASSLEADRVGNQPQHF TGTGCCAGCAGCTTAGAGGCGGACAGGGTGGGCAATCAGCCCCAGCATTTT
TRBJ1-1 many TRBV29-1 - CSASIGQTNTEAFF TGCAGCGCTTCAATAGGACAGACGAACACTGAAGCTTTCTTT
TRBJ2-3 large TRBV27 TRBD2 CASSTSSGRTQYF TGTGCCAGCAGTACTTCAAGCGGGAGAACGCAGTATTTT
TRBJ2-3 medium-sized TRBV20-1 TRBD1 CSASTWGQGTDTQYF TGCAGTGCTAGTACTTGGGGACAGGGAACAGATACGCAGTATTTT
TRBJ2-1 medium-sized TRBV27 - CASSLQGNDEQFF TGTGCCAGCAGTTTACAGGGGAACGATGAGCAGTTCTTC
TRBJ2-2 many TRBV19 TRBD1 CASSDRRGTGELFF TGTGCCAGCTCGGACAGGCGCGGCACCGGGGAGCTGTTTTTT
TRBJ1-5 - TRBV5-8 - CANNFAPNQPQHF TGTGCCAACAACTTTGCCCCCAATCAGCCCCAGCATTTT
TRBJ1-6 medium-sized TRBV20-1 - CSARSNVGGEESPLHF TGCAGTGCTAGATCGAACGTAGGGGGAGAGGAGTCACCCCTCCACTTT
TRBJ1-6 medium-sized TRBV6-1 - CATRHDPFIGSNSPLHF TGTGCCACCCGACACGACCCCTTCATAGGTAGCAATTCACCCCTCCACTTT
TRBJ2-1 - TRBV28 TRBD2 CASSVSTSGRWGEQFF TGTGCCAGCAGTGTCTCGACTAGCGGGAGGTGGGGTGAGCAGTTCTTC
TRBJ2-7 - TRBV20-1 TRBD1 CNARARDRGRLAGTYEQYF TGCAATGCTAGAGCCCGGGACAGGGGGCGGCTAGCGGGCACCTACGAGCAGTACTTC
TRBJ2-1 - TRBV7-2 TRBD2 CVSSLVLAGTNEQFF TGTGTTAGCAGCTTAGTACTAGCGGGTACGAATGAGCAGTTCTTC
TRBJ2-3 - TRBV7-3 - CASSPTAVGGPDTHYF TGTGCCAGCAGCCCCACAGCGGTTGGAGGACCAGATACGCATTATTTT
TRBJ2-7 many TRBV28 TRBD1 CASSLDTGGSPYEQYF TGTGCCAGCAGTTTAGATACAGGGGGCTCACCCTACGAGCAGTACTTC
TRBJ2-1 many TRBV29-1 - CSVGDQSSYNEQFF TGCAGCGTTGGGGACCAAAGCTCCTACAATGAGCAGTTCTTC
TRBJ1-1 few TRBV30 - CAWSQEGTRGTEAFF TGTGCCTGGAGTCAGGAGGGAACTAGGGGCACTGAAGCTTTCTTT
TRBJ1-1 many TRBV10-3 - CAISESPQSEAEAFF TGTGCCATCAGTGAGTCTCCACAATCGGAAGCTGAAGCTTTCTTT
TRBJ1-1 large TRBV6-6 TRBD1 CASSYSRTGAMNTEAFF TGTGCCAGCAGTTACTCTAGGACAGGGGCAATGAACACTGAAGCTTTCTTT
TRBJ1-2 medium-sized TRBV28 TRBD1 CASSSGQGGGYTF TGTGCCAGCAGTTCCGGACAGGGGGGGGGCTACACCTTC
TRBJ2-3 medium-sized TRBV28 - CASKPQPGHTDTQYF TGTGCCAGCAAGCCCCAGCCCGGACACACAGATACGCAGTATTTT
TRBJ2-1 - TRBV6-2/TRBV6-3 TRBD2 CARTPSGGPVFSSYNEQFF TGTGCCAGGACTCCTTCGGGGGGGCCGGTCTTTAGCTCCTACAATGAGCAGTTCTTC
TRBJ2-7 medium-sized TRBV24-1 TRBD1 CATSDTRTGGEQYF TGTGCCACCAGTGATACCAGGACAGGGGGAGAGCAGTACTTC
TRBJ2-1 - TRBV20-1 TRBD1 CRAPGTGASPAQFF TGCCGTGCCCCCGGGACAGGGGCCTCCCCTGCGCAGTTCTTC
TRBJ1-1 many TRBV3-1 - CASSPFPTANEAFF TGTGCCAGCAGCCCTTTTCCGACAGCTAATGAAGCTTTCTTT
TRBJ1-6 - TRBV27 - CASRALSGDNSPLTF TGTGCCAGCAGGGCACTTTCGGGGGATAATTCACCCCTCACCTTT
TRBJ2-3 - TRBV27 - CAGSTSRGRPQYF TGTGCCGGCAGTACTTCCCGCGGGCGACCGCAGTATTTT
TRBJ1-2 - TRBV18 - CATESQANYNYTF TGTGCCACCGAGAGTCAGGCTAACTATAACTACACCTTC
TRBJ2-1 many TRBV5-1 TRBD2 CASSLVGTSGREEQFF TGCGCCAGCAGCTTGGTAGGGACTAGCGGGAGGGAGGAGCAGTTCTTC
TRBJ1-1 medium-sized TRBV7-2 - CASSREGGGITEAFF TGTGCCAGCAGCCGCGAAGGAGGGGGGATTACTGAAGCTTTCTTT
TRBJ1-2 few TRBV28 - CASSLGGGGGYTF TGTGCCAGCAGCCTGGGGGGGGGGGGGGGCTACACCTTC
TRBJ2-7 many TRBV7-6 - CASSGLLVSEQYF TGTGCCAGCAGCGGCCTACTTGTGTCCGAGCAGTACTTC
TRBJ2-5 medium-sized TRBV7-2 TRBD2 CASSLTSGEETQYF TGTGCCAGCAGCTTAACTAGCGGGGAAGAGACCCAGTACTTC
TRBJ2-1 medium-sized TRBV6-1 - CASRGQSSFSYNEQFF TGTGCGTCCCGGGGGCAGTCTTCCTTCTCCTACAATGAGCAGTTCTTC
TRBJ2-3 many TRBV28 TRBD1 CASSPPGQGTDTQYF TGTGCCAGCAGTCCTCCGGGACAGGGTACAGATACGCAGTATTTT
TRBJ2-3 - TRBV4-1 TRBD2 CASSRLAESTDTQYF TGCGCCAGCAGCCGACTAGCGGAGAGCACAGATACGCAGTATTTT
TRBJ2-3 medium-sized TRBV2 TRBD1 CASRSTGTGGGDTQYF TGTGCCAGCAGATCGACCGGGACAGGGGGCGGAGATACGCAGTATTTT
TRBJ1-1 - TRBV6-5 TRBD1 CASIDGTAAGEAFF TGTGCCAGCATAGACGGGACAGCCGCCGGCGAAGCTTTCTTT
TRBJ2-3 medium-sized TRBV27 - CASSWRGAVDTQYF TGTGCCAGCAGTTGGAGGGGAGCTGTAGATACGCAGTATTTT
TRBJ2-5 many TRBV2 - CASTYQETQYF TGTGCCAGCACTTACCAAGAGACCCAGTACTTC
TRBJ1-5 - TRBV27 - CASRVPGHGPQF TGTGCCAGCCGTGTCCCGGGACACGGGCCGCAGTTT
TRBJ2-1 many TRBV6-4 TRBD1 CASSDSRQGNLNEQFF TGTGCCAGCAGTGACTCCAGACAGGGCAATCTCAATGAGCAGTTCTTC
TRBJ1-1 - TRBV20-1 - CSTCGSENTEAFF TGCAGTACCTGTGGGTCGGAGAACACTGAAGCTTTCTTT
TRBJ2-1 medium-sized TRBV7-2 TRBD2 CASSITSGTVSYNEQFF TGTGCCAGCAGCATCACTAGCGGGACCGTCTCCTACAATGAGCAGTTCTTC
TRBJ2-3 many TRBV2 TRBD2 CASSHAPSGRTTDTQYF TGTGCCAGCAGCCATGCCCCTAGCGGGAGGACCACAGATACGCAGTATTTT
TRBJ2-1 - TRBV6-2/TRBV6-3 - CSSLSSLVPGATAPFF TGTTCCAGCCTTTCCTCGCTAGTCCCGGGAGCGACTGCGCCGTTCTTC
TRBJ2-7 many TRBV5-1 - CASSLEMASYEQYF TGCGCCAGCAGCCTGGAAATGGCTAGCTACGAGCAGTACTTC
TRBJ1-3 many TRBV12-3/TRBV12-4 - CASSLPGAGNTIYF TGTGCCAGCAGTTTGCCGGGAGCTGGAAACACCATATATTTT
TRBJ2-2 many TRBV6-1 - CASRHTAGELFF TGTGCCAGCAGGCATACCGCCGGGGAGCTGTTTTTT
TRBJ2-3 many TRBV7-2 - CASSLGIQTDTQYF TGTGCCAGCAGCTTAGGTATTCAGACAGATACGCAGTATTTT